A selection of T cell receptor beta chains follows, all from one sample in a study of identical twins. TCRdb itself ran the 5' RACE reads through MiXCR, one entry per CDR3 protein. The data show a few hundred thousand distinct CDR3 sequences, with approximately 10% seen just once and approximately 3% held by the top ten. The sample was also reused in another study, on yellow fever vaccine responses in identical twins.

Sequencing was done on a sample of PBMCs. The receptor source for this set is a woman between 18 and 29 years old in good health. Both conserved end residues are part of each CDR3. Each record gives: clone size, CDR3 length, J gene, V gene, D gene, CDR3 protein, CDR3 DNA. The D gene is left open where the match is weak. Size values are once, few and many counts, or a class for expanded clones, and some rows have none.

abundance: many
len: 16
j_gene: TRBJ2-3
v_gene: TRBV5-1
d_gene: TRBD1
CDR3aa: CASSLSTGGWTDTQYF
CDR3nt: TGCGCCAGCAGCTTATCGACAGGGGGCTGGACAGATACGCAGTATTTT

abundance: NA
len: 14
j_gene: TRBJ2-3
v_gene: TRBV2
d_gene: NA
CDR3aa: CASSEVLPTDTQYF
CDR3nt: TGTGCCAGCAGTGAAGTACTGCCCACGGATACGCAGTATTTT

abundance: NA
len: 15
j_gene: TRBJ2-5
v_gene: TRBV7-2
d_gene: NA
CDR3aa: CASSLDGTGVETQYF
CDR3nt: TGTGCCAGCAGCTTAGATGGTACCGGGGTGGAGACCCAGTACTTC

abundance: NA
len: 12
j_gene: TRBJ2-5
v_gene: TRBV7-2
d_gene: NA
CDR3aa: CASSFFRETQYF
CDR3nt: TGTGCCAGCAGCTTTTTTCGGGAGACCCAGTACTTC

abundance: NA
len: 13
j_gene: TRBJ2-7
v_gene: TRBV30
d_gene: TRBD1
CDR3aa: CAWRRQGYYEQYF
CDR3nt: TGTGCCTGGAGAAGACAGGGTTACTACGAGCAGTACTTC

abundance: few
len: 15
j_gene: TRBJ2-1
v_gene: TRBV12-3/TRBV12-4
d_gene: TRBD2
CDR3aa: CASSRTSGGGIEQFF
CDR3nt: TGTGCCAGCAGTCGAACTAGCGGGGGGGGGATTGAGCAGTTCTTC

abundance: few
len: 10
j_gene: TRBJ2-4
v_gene: TRBV6-2/TRBV6-3
d_gene: NA
CDR3aa: CASSYPAQYF
CDR3nt: TGTGCCAGCAGTTACCCAGCCCAGTACTTC

abundance: few
len: 11
j_gene: TRBJ2-3
v_gene: TRBV30
d_gene: NA
CDR3aa: CAWSVPDTQYF
CDR3nt: TGTGCCTGGTCGGTGCCGGATACGCAGTATTTT

abundance: few
len: 16
j_gene: TRBJ2-7
v_gene: TRBV29-1
d_gene: TRBD2
CDR3aa: CSVVKREGRKSYEQYF
CDR3nt: TGCAGCGTTGTAAAGCGGGAGGGTAGGAAGTCCTACGAGCAGTACTTC

abundance: few
len: 15
j_gene: TRBJ2-7
v_gene: TRBV5-5
d_gene: TRBD1
CDR3aa: CASSSLPGQAYEQYF
CDR3nt: TGTGCCAGCAGCTCACTACCTGGACAGGCCTACGAGCAGTACTTC

abundance: few
len: 12
j_gene: TRBJ2-5
v_gene: TRBV18
d_gene: NA
CDR3aa: CASSPMEETQYF
CDR3nt: TGTGCCAGCTCACCAATGGAAGAGACCCAGTACTTC

abundance: NA
len: 15
j_gene: TRBJ2-6
v_gene: TRBV20-1
d_gene: TRBD1
CDR3aa: CSALDRVRGANVLTF
CDR3nt: TGCAGTGCCCTGGACAGGGTGAGAGGGGCCAACGTCCTGACTTTC

abundance: many
len: 15
j_gene: TRBJ2-7
v_gene: TRBV7-2
d_gene: NA
CDR3aa: CASSPLRDIDYEQYF
CDR3nt: TGTGCCAGCAGCCCCCTCCGGGACATAGACTACGAGCAGTACTTC

abundance: many
len: 16
j_gene: TRBJ2-7
v_gene: TRBV4-3
d_gene: NA
CDR3aa: CASSQDPPPSPYEQYF
CDR3nt: TGCGCCAGCAGCCAAGACCCACCCCCGAGCCCCTACGAGCAGTACTTC

abundance: NA
len: 15
j_gene: TRBJ2-1
v_gene: TRBV11-3
d_gene: NA
CDR3aa: CASSPRVAANNEQFF
CDR3nt: TGTGCCAGCAGCCCCCGGGTAGCGGCCAACAATGAGCAGTTCTTC

abundance: few
len: 15
j_gene: TRBJ2-5
v_gene: TRBV7-9
d_gene: TRBD2
CDR3aa: CASSPGGPASETQYF
CDR3nt: TGTGCCAGCAGCCCGGGGGGGCCGGCCTCAGAGACCCAGTACTTC

abundance: NA
len: 14
j_gene: TRBJ2-2
v_gene: TRBV29-1
d_gene: NA
CDR3aa: CSVEGQGGAGELFF
CDR3nt: TGCAGCGTTGAAGGGCAGGGTGGGGCCGGGGAGCTGTTTTTT

abundance: few
len: 12
j_gene: TRBJ1-1
v_gene: TRBV2
d_gene: NA
CDR3aa: CASSPGPPEAFF
CDR3nt: TGTGCCAGCTCTCCGGGACCCCCTGAAGCTTTCTTT

abundance: many
len: 15
j_gene: TRBJ2-1
v_gene: TRBV9
d_gene: TRBD1
CDR3aa: CASSVGDRSYNEQFF
CDR3nt: TGTGCCAGCAGCGTAGGGGACAGATCCTACAATGAGCAGTTCTTC

abundance: few
len: 16
j_gene: TRBJ2-3
v_gene: TRBV7-8
d_gene: TRBD2
CDR3aa: CASSERLAGGSDTQYF
CDR3nt: TGTGCCAGCAGCGAGCGACTAGCGGGAGGGTCAGATACGCAGTATTTT

abundance: NA
len: 15
j_gene: TRBJ1-3
v_gene: TRBV4-3
d_gene: NA
CDR3aa: CASSQETGLGNTIYF
CDR3nt: TGCGCCAGCAGCCAAGAGACGGGGCTTGGAAACACCATATATTTT

abundance: few
len: 14
j_gene: TRBJ2-1
v_gene: TRBV7-9
d_gene: NA
CDR3aa: CASDRDLTYNEQFF
CDR3nt: TGTGCCAGCGACCGGGACTTAACCTACAATGAGCAGTTCTTC

abundance: many
len: 17
j_gene: TRBJ2-7
v_gene: TRBV4-3
d_gene: NA
CDR3aa: CASSQRTGTYEDGGQYF
CDR3nt: TGCGCCAGCAGCCAACGGACCGGGACATATGAAGACGGCGGGCAGTACTTC

abundance: NA
len: 13
j_gene: TRBJ2-2
v_gene: TRBV12-3/TRBV12-4
d_gene: NA
CDR3aa: CATAFMNTGELFF
CDR3nt: TGTGCCACCGCGTTCATGAACACCGGGGAGCTGTTTTTT

abundance: few
len: 15
j_gene: TRBJ2-1
v_gene: TRBV9
d_gene: NA
CDR3aa: CASSVDAGFYNEQFF
CDR3nt: TGTGCCAGCAGCGTAGATGCAGGGTTTTACAATGAGCAGTTCTTC

abundance: few
len: 16
j_gene: TRBJ2-1
v_gene: TRBV25-1
d_gene: NA
CDR3aa: CASSEYVTSGVNEQFF
CDR3nt: TGTGCCAGCAGTGAATATGTGACTAGTGGCGTAAATGAGCAGTTCTTC

abundance: many
len: 15
j_gene: TRBJ2-7
v_gene: TRBV21-1
d_gene: NA
CDR3aa: CASSKVLAGEYEQYF
CDR3nt: TGTGCCAGCAGCAAAGTACTAGCGGGAGAATACGAGCAGTACTTC

abundance: many
len: 15
j_gene: TRBJ2-1
v_gene: TRBV11-2
d_gene: NA
CDR3aa: CASSILGALYNEQFF
CDR3nt: TGTGCCAGCAGCATCCTCGGGGCTCTATACAATGAGCAGTTCTTC

abundance: few
len: 15
j_gene: TRBJ2-2
v_gene: TRBV2
d_gene: TRBD1
CDR3aa: CASKGSGGNTGELFF
CDR3nt: TGTGCCAGCAAGGGGTCAGGGGGGAACACCGGGGAGCTGTTTTTT

abundance: few
len: 13
j_gene: TRBJ2-7
v_gene: TRBV5-1
d_gene: TRBD2
CDR3aa: CASSWGSSGGATF
CDR3nt: TGCGCCAGCAGCTGGGGGTCTAGCGGGGGGGCGACCTTC

abundance: many
len: 16
j_gene: TRBJ2-1
v_gene: TRBV24-1
d_gene: TRBD2
CDR3aa: CATSAITSGIYNEQFF
CDR3nt: TGTGCCACCAGTGCCATTACTAGCGGGATATACAATGAGCAGTTCTTC

abundance: few
len: 16
j_gene: TRBJ2-3
v_gene: TRBV3-1
d_gene: TRBD2
CDR3aa: CASSRGLAGTADTQYF
CDR3nt: TGTGCCAGCAGCCGGGGACTAGCGGGGACCGCAGATACGCAGTATTTT

abundance: NA
len: 15
j_gene: TRBJ2-5
v_gene: TRBV7-9
d_gene: TRBD1
CDR3aa: CASSGDRTGEETQYF
CDR3nt: TGTGCCAGCAGCGGGGATCGGACAGGGGAAGAGACCCAGTACTTC

abundance: NA
len: 12
j_gene: TRBJ1-5
v_gene: TRBV10-3
d_gene: NA
CDR3aa: CATKAGDQPQHF
CDR3nt: TGTGCCACCAAGGCCGGTGATCAGCCCCAGCATTTT

abundance: NA
len: 14
j_gene: TRBJ1-1
v_gene: TRBV12-3/TRBV12-4
d_gene: NA
CDR3aa: CASSLWGPNTEAFF
CDR3nt: TGTGCCAGCAGTTTATGGGGCCCGAACACTGAAGCTTTCTTT

abundance: few
len: 14
j_gene: TRBJ2-7
v_gene: TRBV5-1
d_gene: NA
CDR3aa: CASSLAGYPYEQYF
CDR3nt: TGCGCCAGCAGCTTAGCAGGATATCCCTACGAGCAGTACTTC

abundance: few
len: 12
j_gene: TRBJ2-3
v_gene: TRBV20-1
d_gene: NA
CDR3aa: CSALPGGDTQYF
CDR3nt: TGCAGTGCCCTCCCTGGAGGGGATACGCAGTATTTT

abundance: few
len: 17
j_gene: TRBJ2-7
v_gene: TRBV4-3
d_gene: NA
CDR3aa: CASSQDLARELSYEQYF
CDR3nt: TGCGCCAGCAGCCAAGATCTAGCGAGGGAGTTAAGTTACGAGCAGTACTTC

abundance: few
len: 17
j_gene: TRBJ2-1
v_gene: TRBV5-6
d_gene: TRBD1
CDR3aa: CASRPWTLDRGYNEQFF
CDR3nt: TGTGCCAGCAGGCCTTGGACTTTGGACAGGGGTTACAATGAGCAGTTCTTC

abundance: NA
len: 15
j_gene: TRBJ2-3
v_gene: TRBV5-1
d_gene: NA
CDR3aa: CASSSTLTSSDTQYF
CDR3nt: TGCGCCAGCAGCTCCACCTTGACGAGCTCAGATACGCAGTATTTT

abundance: few
len: 16
j_gene: TRBJ2-3
v_gene: TRBV27
d_gene: TRBD2
CDR3aa: CASRRGLAGGSDTQYF
CDR3nt: TGTGCCAGCAGACGGGGACTAGCGGGAGGGTCAGATACGCAGTATTTT

abundance: many
len: 14
j_gene: TRBJ2-3
v_gene: TRBV11-2
d_gene: TRBD2
CDR3aa: CASSIAGTPDTQYF
CDR3nt: TGTGCCAGTTCCATAGCGGGGACGCCAGATACGCAGTATTTT

abundance: many
len: 15
j_gene: TRBJ2-1
v_gene: TRBV12-3/TRBV12-4
d_gene: TRBD2
CDR3aa: CASSSSGSTYNEQFF
CDR3nt: TGTGCCAGCAGTTCCAGCGGGAGTACCTACAATGAGCAGTTCTTC